These T cell receptor beta chains were read from a single sample in a study of shared clonotypes between healthy human individuals. The repertoire was sequenced with immunoSEQ multiplex PCR; TCRdb's copy has only in-frame clones and lacks some. The sample contains some 2,400,000 clones, approximately 96% of which appear only once. Material for sequencing was naive CD4+ T cells sorted from blood. The receptors were gathered from a young man in good health. Each CDR3 is given without its conserved first and last residue. Clone size, where shown, is once, few, many, or a class for clones that have expanded.

j_call v_call clone_size cdr3_aa
TRBJ1-6 TRBV6-6 NA ASNPDRGSPLH
TRBJ2-5 TRBV28 NA ASSLPRQYQETQY
TRBJ1-2 TRBV30 NA AWSAISGYT
TRBJ1-4 TRBV5-6 NA ASSLGTGYEKLF
TRBJ2-3 TRBV10-3 NA AIGGTEFYTQY
TRBJ2-2 TRBV12-5 NA ASGLGPGSGKNTGELF
TRBJ2-7 TRBV2 NA ASTGTGSYEQY
TRBJ1-1 TRBV6-1 once ASTPDSMNTEAF
TRBJ1-2 TRBV10-1 NA ARLRAPAADPYGYT
TRBJ1-5 TRBV28 NA ASSSDRLMMGQPQH
TRBJ1-1 TRBV6-5 NA ASSYDGQGPNTEAF
TRBJ2-3 TRBV7-9 NA ASSHRSVRPDTQY
TRBJ2-7 TRBV4-3 NA ASSQALTGGDEQY
TRBJ2-7 TRBV7-9 NA ASSLLTVRTEDEQY
TRBJ2-3 TRBV28 NA ASSSSGGSSY
TRBJ2-5 TRBV19 NA ASSIVSEGTQY
TRBJ2-3 TRBV7-3 NA ASSPGTSKSTDTQY
TRBJ1-2 TRBV10-3 NA AISELLRQGLYT
TRBJ1-2 TRBV6-1 NA ASSGGRGNGYT
TRBJ2-5 TRBV28 NA ASITPSQETQY
TRBJ2-5 TRBV5-1 NA ASSPLPGIQETQY
TRBJ2-2 TRBV7-3 once ASRRAGGAITGELF
TRBJ1-4 TRBV12-2 NA ASRLAQFGATNEKLF
TRBJ2-5 TRBV30 NA AWSTGGGQETQY
TRBJ2-5 TRBV28 NA ASSSLFRLAGDVTQY
TRBJ1-6 TRBV5-1 NA ASSLGTGDGRIYNSPLH
TRBJ2-5 TRBV11-3 NA ASSFGLAGRGMETQY
TRBJ2-2 TRBV19 NA ASSVQENTGELF
TRBJ2-7 TRBV7-2 NA ASSYRGRINEQY
TRBJ2-7 TRBV11-2 NA ASSFGAGPFEQY
TRBJ2-2 TRBV6-4 NA ASSPGQGRELF
TRBJ2-3 TRBV6-6 once ASSYKPRTDTQY
TRBJ1-2 TRBV27 NA ASSKGTDYGYT
TRBJ2-1 TRBV20-1 NA SARAGNEQF
TRBJ1-1 TRBV13 NA ASRPRGQAVRNTEAF
TRBJ2-1 TRBV5-4 once ASSPPGLAGDNEQF
TRBJ2-2 TRBV30 NA ARSPLTGITGELF
TRBJ2-1 TRBV5-1 NA ASSRAGIAGDNEQF
TRBJ1-1 TRBV6-5 NA ASKLPGSLEAF
TRBJ1-2 TRBV19 NA ASSHKTEGYGYT
TRBJ1-2 TRBV5-5 NA ASSFDRYYGYT
TRBJ2-5 TRBV6-1 NA ASSEAVTGNQETQY
TRBJ2-1 TRBV11-2 NA ASSLVGRTTTYNEQF
TRBJ2-7 TRBV7-2 NA ASSPNRGRTGNYEQY
TRBJ2-7 TRBV6-6 NA ASSSAGKNSYEQY
TRBJ1-1 TRBV9 NA ASSPRQGASPNTEAF
TRBJ1-6 TRBV7-9 few ASSLEGQGIGNSPLH
TRBJ2-7 TRBV7-9 NA ASSPGLAGAYEQY